This TCR beta chain was sequenced during a study of metastatic and nonmetastatic thyroid tumors. On the study more broadly: Repertoires of blood and of tissue (tumor or nodule) from malignant and benign thyroid patients were compared. Findings of the study overall: It was reportedly found that TCR beta diversity was significantly higher in malignant thyroid tumors than in benign nodules, a difference seen in both blood and tumor samples.

This clone has only a few counts. Its target is unknown. TCRdb re-processed the PCR reads through MiXCR. The sample contains about 38,000 clones, about 27% of which appear only once. Every patient underwent thyroid surgery untreated. The sequenced material came from blood. This TCR was recovered from a male donor with papillary thyroid cancer or a benign thyroid nodule (not recorded which). Some clones in this sample may be carry-over from other donors' samples.

CDR3 residues: CASSQQLGQGSGNTIYF. For the CDR3, the DNA is TGTGCCAGCAGCCAACAATTGGGACAGGGATCTGGAAACACCATATATTTT. The chain carries TRBV4-2 and TRBJ1-3; 9 nucleotides line up with TRBD1. CDR1 LGHNA and CDR2 YNFKEQ come from the germline V gene. The ends lost 2 bases at V and 1 base at J; junction bases unmatched: 6. The CDR3 extends over 17 amino acids.